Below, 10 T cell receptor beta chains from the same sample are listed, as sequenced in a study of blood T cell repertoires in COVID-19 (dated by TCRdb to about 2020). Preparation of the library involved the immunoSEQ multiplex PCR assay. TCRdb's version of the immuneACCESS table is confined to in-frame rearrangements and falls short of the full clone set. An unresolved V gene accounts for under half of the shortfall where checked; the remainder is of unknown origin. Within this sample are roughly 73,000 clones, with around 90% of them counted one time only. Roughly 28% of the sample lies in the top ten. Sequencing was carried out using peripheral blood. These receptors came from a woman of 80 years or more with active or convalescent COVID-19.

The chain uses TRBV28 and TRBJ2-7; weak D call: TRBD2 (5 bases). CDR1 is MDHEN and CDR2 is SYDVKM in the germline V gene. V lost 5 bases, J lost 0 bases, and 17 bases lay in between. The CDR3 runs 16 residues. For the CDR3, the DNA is TGTGCCAGCAGTCCCCTGGAGGTTGTGCTCTCCTACGAGCAGTACTTC. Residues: CASSPLEVVLSYEQYF.

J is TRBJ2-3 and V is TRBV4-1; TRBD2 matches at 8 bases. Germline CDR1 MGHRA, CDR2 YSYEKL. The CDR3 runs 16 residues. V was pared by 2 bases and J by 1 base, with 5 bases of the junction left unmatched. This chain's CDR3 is CASSQRGAGGTDTQYF. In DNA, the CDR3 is TGCGCCAGCAGCCAAAGGGGAGCGGGGGGCACAGATACGCAGTATTTT.

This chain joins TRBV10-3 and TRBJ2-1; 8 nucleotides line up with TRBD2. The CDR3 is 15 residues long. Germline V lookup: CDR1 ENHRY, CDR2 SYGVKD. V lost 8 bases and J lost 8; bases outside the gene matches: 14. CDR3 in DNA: TGTGCCATCGCGATATCGGGGGGGCCGATCTATGAGCAGTTCTTC. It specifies CAIAISGGPIYEQFF.

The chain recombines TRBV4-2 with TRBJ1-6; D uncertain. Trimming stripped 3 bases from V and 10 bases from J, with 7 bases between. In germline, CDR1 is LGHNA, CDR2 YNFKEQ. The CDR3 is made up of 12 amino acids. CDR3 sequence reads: CASSQPRSPLHF. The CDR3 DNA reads TGTGCCAGCAGCCAGCCGCGGTCACCCCTCCACTTT.

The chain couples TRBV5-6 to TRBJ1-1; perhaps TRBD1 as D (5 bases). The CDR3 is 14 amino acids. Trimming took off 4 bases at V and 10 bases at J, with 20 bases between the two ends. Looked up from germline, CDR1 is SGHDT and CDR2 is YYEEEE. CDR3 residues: CASSTRRGEVGAFF. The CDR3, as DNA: TGTGCCAGCAGCACCAGGCGGGGGGAGGTCGGAGCTTTCTTT.

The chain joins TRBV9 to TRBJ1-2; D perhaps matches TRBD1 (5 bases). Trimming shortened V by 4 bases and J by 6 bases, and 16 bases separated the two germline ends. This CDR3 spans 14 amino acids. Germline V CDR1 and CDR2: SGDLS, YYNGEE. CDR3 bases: TGTGCCAGCAGCCCTTTGGGGGGGGTACATGGCTACACCTTC. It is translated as CASSPLGGVHGYTF.

This CDR3 is CASSVAGGSFNSLPIPSYNEQFF. In DNA form, the CDR3 reads TGTGCCAGCAGCGTAGCTGGGGGGTCGTTCAACTCCCTACCAATCCCGAGCTACAATGAGCAGTTCTTC. This sequence joins TRBV9 and TRBJ2-1; D perhaps matches TRBD2 (6 bases). This CDR3 is built from 23 residues. Per germline, CDR1 SGDLS and CDR2 YYNGEE. V lost 0 bases and J lost 3, with 34 bases in between.

CDR3 protein: CASSAGQGPSYEQYF. The CDR3, as DNA: TGCGCCAGCAGCGCAGGACAGGGGCCCTCCTACGAGCAGTACTTC. This rearrangement joins TRBV5-1 to TRBJ2-7; TRBD1 matches at 9 bases. Germline V gene sequence: CDR1 SGHRS, CDR2 YFSETQ. There are 15 residues in the CDR3. V lost 4 bases, J lost 0 bases, and 5 bases stayed unmatched.

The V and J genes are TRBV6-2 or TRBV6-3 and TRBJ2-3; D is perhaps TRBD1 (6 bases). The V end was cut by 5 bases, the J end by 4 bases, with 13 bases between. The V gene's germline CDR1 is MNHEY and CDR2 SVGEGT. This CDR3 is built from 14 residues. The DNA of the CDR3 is TGTGCCAGCAGTCAGGGGCTAGCAGCAGATACGCAGTATTTT. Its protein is CASSQGLAADTQYF.

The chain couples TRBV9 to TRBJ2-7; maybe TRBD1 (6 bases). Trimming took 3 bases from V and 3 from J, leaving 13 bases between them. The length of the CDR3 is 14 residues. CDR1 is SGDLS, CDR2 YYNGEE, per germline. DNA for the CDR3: TGTGCCAGCAGCGGCTCAACAGGGAACTACGAGCAGTACTTC. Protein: CASSGSTGNYEQYF.